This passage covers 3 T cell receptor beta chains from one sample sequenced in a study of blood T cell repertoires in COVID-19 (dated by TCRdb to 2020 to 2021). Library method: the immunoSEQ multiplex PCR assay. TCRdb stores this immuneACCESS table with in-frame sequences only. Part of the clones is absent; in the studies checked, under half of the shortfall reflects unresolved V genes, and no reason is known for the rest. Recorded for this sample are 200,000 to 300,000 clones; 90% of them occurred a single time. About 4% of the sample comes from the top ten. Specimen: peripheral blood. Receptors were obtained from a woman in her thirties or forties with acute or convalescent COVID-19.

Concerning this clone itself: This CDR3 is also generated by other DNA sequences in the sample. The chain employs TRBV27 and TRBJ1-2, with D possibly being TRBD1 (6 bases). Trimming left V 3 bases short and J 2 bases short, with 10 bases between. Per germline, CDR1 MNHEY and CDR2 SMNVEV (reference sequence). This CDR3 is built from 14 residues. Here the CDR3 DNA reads TGTGCCAGCAGTTTGTCTACAGGGAACTATGGCTACACCTTC. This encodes CASSLSTGNYGYTF.

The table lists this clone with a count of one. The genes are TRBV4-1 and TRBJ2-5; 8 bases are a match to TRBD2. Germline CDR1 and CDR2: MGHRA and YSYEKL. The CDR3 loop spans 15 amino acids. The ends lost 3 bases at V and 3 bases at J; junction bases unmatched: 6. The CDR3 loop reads CASSHLLAVKETQYF. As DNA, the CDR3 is TGCGCCAGCAGCCACCTACTAGCGGTCAAAGAGACCCAGTACTTC.

The CDR3 DNA reads as TGTGCCTGGAGTCCTGGACAACCTGAAGCTTTCTTT. It translates to CAWSPGQPEAFF. This chain links TRBV30 with TRBJ1-1; D may be TRBD1 (5 bases). The CDR3 is made up of 12 amino acids. Germline CDR1 reads GTSNPN; CDR2 reads SVGIG (reference sequence). Trimming removed 2 bases at V and 6 bases at J, with 10 bases between.